This T cell receptor (beta chain) derives from a study of technical replicates of blood from several donors. Method: immunoSEQ multiplex PCR; TCRdb's copy keeps in-frame clones and lacks some. Of about 75,000 clones in the sample, over 80% were seen once. Sequenced material: T cells isolated from PBMCs. The receptor comes from a human donor in good health.

In DNA form, the CDR3 reads TGTGCCAGCAGCTTAGTGGTGGGGGGAGATACGCAGTATTTT. This translates into CASSLVVGGDTQYF. The rearrangement links TRBV7-6 to TRBJ2-3; tentatively, D is TRBD2 (6 bases). V was clipped by 1 base and J by 5 bases, with 10 bases between them. This CDR3 has 14 residues. From germline, CDR1 is SGHVS and CDR2 FNYEAQ.